A selection of T cell receptor beta chains follows, all from one sample in a study of blood T cell repertoires in COVID-19. Clones were read by immunoSEQ multiplex PCR, and TCRdb kept only the in-frame ones, dropping some. The data show around 300,000 clones, more than 80% seen once. Material: PBMCs or T cells enriched from blood (not recorded which). Every receptor here comes from a woman aged 18-29 years who had recovered from COVID-19. Both conserved end residues are part of each CDR3. The D gene is left open where the match is weak. Clone size, where shown, is once, few, many, or a class for clones that have expanded.

clone_size	d_call	v_call	j_call	cdr3_nt	cdr3_aa
.	.	TRBV9	TRBJ2-7	TGTGCCAGCAGCGCTTCCTACGAGCAGTACTTC	CASSASYEQYF
once	.	TRBV18	TRBJ1-3	TGTGCCAGCTCACCAGTCCGGGTCTCTGGAAACACCATATATTTT	CASSPVRVSGNTIYF
.	TRBD1	TRBV5-1	TRBJ1-2	TGCGCCAGCAGCCCCGGGACAGGACCTTATGGCTACACCTTC	CASSPGTGPYGYTF
.	TRBD1	TRBV28	TRBJ1-2	TGTGCCAGCAGTCCCTCAGTAGGGGGACAGATGAACTATGGCTACACCTTC	CASSPSVGGQMNYGYTF
.	TRBD1	TRBV7-3	TRBJ2-1	TGTGCCAGCAGCCGCGACAGGGACAATGAGCAGTTCTTC	CASSRDRDNEQFF
.	TRBD1	TRBV6-5	TRBJ2-7	TGTGCCAGCGGGGATTATACAGGGGGCTACGAGCAGTACTTC	CASGDYTGGYEQYF
.	TRBD1	TRBV7-2	TRBJ1-2	TGTGCCAGCAGCTTGGTCGACAGGGCAAACTATGGCTACACCTTC	CASSLVDRANYGYTF
.	.	TRBV5-1	TRBJ2-7	TGCGCCAGCAGCTTGTCAGGCAGAATCTACGAGCAGTACTTC	CASSLSGRIYEQYF
.	.	TRBV5-1	TRBJ1-1	TGCGCCAGCCACCAAGGGGAGGACACTGAAGCTTTCTTT	CASHQGEDTEAFF
.	TRBD2	TRBV6-1	TRBJ2-1	TGTGCCAGCAGTGATGCCCCACTAGCGGGGGCCGGAAATGAGCAGTTCTTC	CASSDAPLAGAGNEQFF
.	.	TRBV9	TRBJ2-7	TGTGCCAGCAGCGTAGGGCCCGGGGGGCAGGGGTACGAGCAGTACTTC	CASSVGPGGQGYEQYF